These 22 T cell receptor beta chains were sequenced from one sample in a study of human T cells and chemical hapten exposure. Time point here: patch test 1, 2 weeks after DPC sensitization. Treatment of the sample: therapeutic diphenylcyclopropenone sensitization with weekly scalp DPC. Sequencing started from total RNA isolated from unfractionated whole blood. Via MiXCR, TCRdb re-called the RACE reads, giving one row per CDR3 protein. The data show about 37,000 distinct CDR3 sequences, with 5% to 8% seen just once and roughly 9.2% held by the top ten. The source was whole blood, collected in connection with sensitization to the hapten diphenylcyclopropenone (DPC). Receptors originate from a woman younger than 45 with alopecia areata. Some clones in this sample may be carry-over from other donors' samples.

This clonotype turned up a few times. V usage is TRBV4-2 and J usage is TRBJ1-5; D remains unclear. This CDR3 comprises 14 residues. V lost 4 bases, J lost 4 bases, and 11 bases lay in between. The germline CDR1 and CDR2 sequences are LGHNA and YNFKEQ. The CDR3 DNA is TGTGCCAGCAGCCTCTACGGACGGAATCAGCCCCAGCATTTT. Translated, it gives CASSLYGRNQPQHF.

Details on this clonotype: A much larger clone is a single base away; this may be a read error. The chain carries TRBV14 and TRBJ1-2; D remains unclear. The CDR3 runs 13 residues. The germline V gene has CDR1 SGHDN and CDR2 FVKESK. The CDR3 DNA reads as TGTGCCAGCAGCCAAGAGGTTAATTATGGCAACACCTTC. Its translation is CASSQEVNYGNTF.

Many counts were recorded for this clonotype. The CDR3 sequence: CASSSTPATNEKLFF. In DNA, the CDR3 is TGTGCCAGCAGCTCCACACCAGCAACTAATGAAAAACTGTTTTTT. This chain joins TRBV9 and TRBJ1-4; the D is unclear. This CDR3 contains 15 residues. V was cut by 4 bases and J by 0 bases, with 10 bases left in between. Germline loops: CDR1 SGDLS, CDR2 YYNGEE.

This clonotype came up many times. The chain uses TRBV29-1 and TRBJ1-2; 7 nucleotides match TRBD1. Looked up from germline, CDR1 is SQVTM and CDR2 is ANQGSEA. CDR3 length: 13 residues. The ends lost 6 bases at V and 2 bases at J; junction bases unmatched: 6. Here the CDR3 DNA reads TGCAGCGTGGGGGACAGCGTCAACTATGGCTACACCTTC. Protein product: CSVGDSVNYGYTF. Complete variable domain (other parts from reference TRBV29-1 and TRBJ1-2): SAVISQKPSRDICQRGTSLTIQCQVDSQVTMMFWYRQQPGQSLTLIATANQGSEATYESGFVIDKFPISRPNLTFSTLTVSNMSPEDSSIYLCSVGDSVNYGYTFGSGTRLTVV.

This clonotype has just a few counts. This chain uses TRBV6-1 with TRBJ2-7; either TRBD1 or TRBD2 may supply D (5 bases each). The ends were cut back, 2 bases at V and 0 bases at J, with 11 bases in the middle. Germline V lookup: CDR1 MNHNS, CDR2 SASEGT. This CDR3 spans 15 amino acids. CDR3 sequence reads: CASSELGTVSYEQYF. Written as DNA, the CDR3 is TGTGCCAGCAGTGAATTAGGGACGGTCTCCTACGAGCAGTACTTC.

V is TRBV2 and J is TRBJ2-5; D is perhaps TRBD1 (6 bases). Trimming cost V 5 bases and J 2 bases, with 12 bases left between them. CDR1 and CDR2 (germline): SNHLY, FYNNEI. The CDR3 is made up of 14 amino acids. CDR3 DNA sequence: TGTGCCAGCAGTACAGGGTTTCGGCAAGAGACCCAGTACTTC. This translates into CASSTGFRQETQYF.

V usage is TRBV12-3 or TRBV12-4 and J usage is TRBJ1-6; D possibly corresponds to TRBD1 (5 bases). The CDR3 length is 14 residues. Trimming removed 4 bases from V and 8 bases from J, with 12 bases in between. CDR3 loop: CASSSGAQDSPLHF. The CDR3, as DNA: TGTGCCAGCAGTTCCGGGGCTCAGGATTCACCCCTCCACTTT.

The chain's CDR3 is CASSLQGTGHEQYF. In DNA, the CDR3 is TGTGCCAGCAGCCTACAGGGAACCGGCCACGAGCAGTACTTC. The chain recombines TRBV2 with TRBJ2-7; possible D gene TRBD1, 6 bases. The CDR3 has 14 amino acids. V was cut by 6 bases and J by 5 bases, with 17 bases left in between. Germline V gene sequence: CDR1 SNHLY, CDR2 FYNNEI.

This clonotype came up a few times. The chain recombines TRBV29-1 with TRBJ2-4; D could derive from TRBD1 or TRBD2 (5 bases each). Per germline, CDR1 SQVTM and CDR2 ANQGSEA. Trimming took 3 bases from V and 2 from J, leaving 14 bases between them. The CDR3 covers 15 residues. CDR3 sequence reads: CSVEGVAESKNIQYF. The CDR3 DNA is TGCAGCGTTGAGGGGGTTGCTGAGTCCAAAAACATTCAGTACTTC.

V usage is TRBV7-2 and J usage is TRBJ1-1, with no clear D. The V gene's germline CDR1 is SGHTA and CDR2 FQGNSA. Trimming stripped 5 bases from V and 7 bases from J, with 11 bases between. CDR3 length equals 12 residues. The CDR3 nucleotides read TGTGCCAGCAGCCATGTGCGGGGTGAAGCTTTCTTT. Its translation is CASSHVRGEAFF.

The chain links TRBV6-5 to TRBJ2-3, with D perhaps assigned TRBD1 or TRBD2 (6 bases each). Trimming took off 8 bases at V and 3 bases at J, with 18 bases between the two ends. The V gene's germline CDR1 is MNHEY and CDR2 SVGAGI. The CDR3 totals 15 residues. CDR3 residues: CASRLGGLETDTQYF. For the CDR3, the DNA is TGTGCCAGCCGACTCGGGGGCCTAGAGACAGATACGCAGTATTTT.

The V call is TRBV5-1, the J call TRBJ2-7, with D possibly TRBD1 on 6 matching bases. Trimming shortened V by 4 bases and J by 4 bases, and 18 bases separated the two germline ends. Germline V gives CDR1 SGHRS, CDR2 YFSETQ. There are 15 residues in the CDR3. CDR3 loop: CASSQQGIALYEQYF. In DNA form, the CDR3 reads TGCGCCAGCAGCCAACAGGGTATCGCCCTTTACGAGCAGTACTTC.

On this clonotype: This may be a read error: a much more frequent sequence differs by one nucleotide. The chain joins TRBV24-1 to TRBJ1-1; D is undetermined. CDR3 size: 13 residues. Germline V gene data show CDR1 as KGHDR and CDR2 as SFDVKD. V was trimmed by 6 bases and J by 1 base, leaving 8 bases between them. CDR3 loop: CATSKTQNTEAFF. CDR3 bases: TGTGCCACCAGTAAGACACAGAACACTGAAGCTTTCTTT.

Remarks on this clonotype: Possible read error: a much larger clone is one base away. J is TRBJ1-2 and V is TRBV5-1, with a tentative D call TRBD1 (6 bases). The CDR3 sequence is 15 residues long. Looked up from germline, CDR1 is SGHRS and CDR2 is YFSETQ. The CDR3 coding sequence is TGCGCCAGCAGCTTGTCCCCAGGGGCAGGCTATGGCTACAACTTC. This gives the protein CASSLSPGAGYGYNF. The full variable domain, its missing parts supplied by reference TRBV5-1 and TRBJ1-2, is KAGVTQTPRYLIKTRGQQVTLSCSPISGHRSVSWYQQTPGQGLQFLFEYFSETQRNKGNFPGRFSGRQFSNSRSEMNVSTLELGDSALYLCASSLSPGAGYGYNFGSGTRLTVV.

The V gene is TRBV29-1, the J gene TRBJ1-2; D ambiguous. The CDR3 is 12 amino acids. The V gene lost 6 bases and the J gene lost 4 bases, with 12 bases spanning the gap. CDR1 and CDR2 from the germline V gene are SQVTM and ANQGSEA. The CDR3 region is CSVHDSPYGYTF. The CDR3 nucleotides read TGCAGCGTGCACGATTCCCCCTATGGCTACACCTTC. Complete variable domain (other parts from reference TRBV29-1 and TRBJ1-2): SAVISQKPSRDICQRGTSLTIQCQVDSQVTMMFWYRQQPGQSLTLIATANQGSEATYESGFVIDKFPISRPNLTFSTLTVSNMSPEDSSIYLCSVHDSPYGYTFGSGTRLTVV.

This clonotype was counted only a few times. V gene TRBV7-2 combines with J gene TRBJ2-1; either TRBD1 or TRBD2 may supply D (5 bases each). This CDR3 region has 14 residues. V lost 0 bases and J 5 bases, leaving 8 bases between the germline ends. Germline V gene lookup returns CDR1 SGHTA and CDR2 FQGNSA. The CDR3 DNA reads as TGTGCCAGCAGCTTAGCAAGGGACCACAATGAGCAGTTCTTC. It codes for CASSLARDHNEQFF. The whole variable domain, filled in from reference TRBV7-2 and TRBJ2-1, reads GAGVSQSPSNKVTEKGKDVELRCDPISGHTALYWYRQSLGQGLEFLIYFQGNSAPDKSGLPSDRFSAERTGGSVSTLTIQRTQQEDSAVYLCASSLARDHNEQFFGPGTRLTVL.

In this sample, this clonotype turned up many times. The rearrangement links TRBV28 to TRBJ2-7; D gene unclear. The CDR3 spans 13 residues. V was clipped by 1 base and J by 0 bases, with 4 bases between them. Germline V CDR1 and CDR2: MDHEN, SYDVKM. CDR3 bases: TGTGCCAGCAGTTTATATGACTCCTACGAGCAGTACTTC. It yields the protein CASSLYDSYEQYF.

This clonotype was counted at least ten times. The gene calls are TRBV20-1 and TRBJ2-3; D ambiguous. Germline CDR1 DFQATT, CDR2 SNEGSKA (reference sequence). V lost 5 bases and J 8 bases, leaving 11 bases between the germline ends. This CDR3 is 11 amino acids long. Here the CDR3 DNA reads TGCAGTGCTTGGCGGCAACCTACGCAGTATTTT. Amino acid sequence: CSAWRQPTQYF.

This clonotype was seen repeatedly, ten times or more. The chain combines TRBV29-1 with TRBJ1-5; D unresolved. The CDR3 loop spans 15 amino acids. CDR1 SQVTM and CDR2 ANQGSEA come from the germline V gene. The DNA for the CDR3 is TGCAGTACCCCCCGGCCTCAAGTGGACAATCAGCCCCAGCATTTT. Translated, it gives CSTPRPQVDNQPQHF.

The V gene is TRBV19, the J gene TRBJ2-1; tentatively, D is TRBD1 or TRBD2 (5 bases each). Germline values: CDR1 LNHDA, CDR2 SQIVND (reference sequence). This CDR3 is built from 16 residues. V lost 5 bases and J 6 bases, leaving 20 bases between the germline ends. For the CDR3, the DNA is TGTGCCAGTAGTCTGAGTTGGGGGACGAACGTCAATGAGCAGTTCTTC. Translating gives CASSLSWGTNVNEQFF. Combining the CDR3 with reference TRBV19 and TRBJ2-1 gives the whole variable domain DGGITQSPKYLFRKEGQNVTLSCEQNLNHDAMYWYRQDPGQGLRLIYYSQIVNDFQKGDIAEGYSVSREKKESFPLTVTSAQKNPTAFYLCASSLSWGTNVNEQFFGPGTRLTVL.

This clonotype was detected a few times. This chain connects TRBV12-3 or TRBV12-4 to TRBJ2-5; tentative D call: TRBD2 (6 bases). The CDR3 length is 13 residues. V was cut by 6 bases and J by 5 bases, with 13 bases left in between. Here the CDR3 reads CASRLGGLETQYF. As DNA, the CDR3 is TGTGCCAGCAGACTGGGGGGTTTGGAGACCCAGTACTTC.

The rearrangement uses TRBV15 and TRBJ2-3; possible D gene TRBD1, 6 bases. Germline assignment: CDR1 LNHNV and CDR2 YYDKDF (reference sequence). The CDR3 runs 15 residues. The V gene lost 7 bases and the J gene lost 6 bases, with 20 bases spanning the gap. The CDR3 DNA reads TGTGCCACCAACGACCAGGGGCGGGTTTCGGATACGCAGTATTTT. Protein sequence: CATNDQGRVSDTQYF.